Sequencing of this TCR beta chain was carried out in a study of T-cell reconstitution after alpha-beta-depleted transplantation in children (dated by TCRdb to about 2016). Background on the whole study: T-cell immune reconstitution after TCRalphabeta/CD19-depleted allogeneic hematopoietic cell transplantation in children was quantitatively tracked in the study by means of TCR repertoire profiling.

V loses 5 bases at its end and J loses 0 bases; junction bases beyond the gene matches: 12. Reading from cysteine to phenylalanine, the CDR3 counts 20 amino acids. Only the CDR3 DNA is retained, 60 bases long and in frame from the first base. The receptor library was made with PCR. Data came from an Illumina HiSeq 2500. To normalize quantification of the TCRbeta repertoire, the TCR libraries were built with molecular barcoding that relied on unique molecular identifiers. Through fastp at Q25 and MiXCR, TCRdb rebuilt clones from the public reads, retaining in-frame beta chains. Entries are consolidated by CDR3 protein sequence, retaining the most common genes and DNA. The sample includes around 440,000 distinct CDR3 sequences, with under 20% observed a single time. Jointly, the top ten make up 25% to 35% of the sample. Taken with the paper, the label for treatment or condition translates to: allogeneic hematopoietic cell transplantation with graft depleted of TCRalphabeta T cells and CD19 B cells. TCRalphabeta/CD19-depleted allogeneic hematopoietic cell grafts were given to the transplant recipients, all of whom were children.

This clonotype turned up a few times. No cognate antigen has been identified for it. Qualities for individual bases were not recorded, and no much larger clone is one base off. Summary of the overall study and its limitations: The high TCRbeta diversity at day 60 in some patients was ascribed to recipient T cells and intrathymic progenitors that had survived conditioning. The frequencies of hyperexpanded clones fell over the following months, and after one year, T-cell counts and TCRbeta diversity were mostly attributed to newly produced T cells. The apparently early alphabetaT-cell count recovery about two months after transplant was reportedly dependent on only several hundred rapidly expanded clones derived from non-depleted graft cells.

This receptor was identified in a boy in the first two years of life who had a stem cell transplant for Wiskott-Aldrich syndrome, so the T cells may come from the graft donor. This chain joins TRBV12-3 or TRBV12-4 to TRBJ2-6; 11 nucleotides in the junction match TRBD1. The sample here was PBMCs, mostly from graft donor cells, taken 360 days after TCRalphabeta/CD19-depleted stem cell transplant. The DNA sequence is TGTGCCAGCAGTCTGTACTGGGGACAGGGGGTCCTCTCTGGGGCCAACGTCCTGACTTTC. Its coded protein is CASSLYWGQGVLSGANVLTF.